This T cell receptor beta chain was recovered during a study of blood T cell repertoires in COVID-19. Clones were sequenced by immunoSEQ multiplex PCR, and TCRdb holds only the in-frame ones, with some missing. Of some 47,000 clones in the sample, less than 95% were seen once. The CDR3 runs to 15 residues. Germline V lookup: CDR1 KGHSH, CDR2 LQKENI. Trimming took 6 bases from V and 0 from J, leaving 15 bases between them. The sample was peripheral blood. This chain joins TRBV18 and TRBJ2-7; D is perhaps TRBD1 (6 bases). This sequence was found in a man aged 65-85 years with acute or convalescent COVID-19. The CDR3 is CASSSRGSSSYEQYF. The CDR3 nucleotides are TGTGCCAGCTCGAGTAGGGGGAGCAGCTCCTACGAGCAGTACTTC.